This T cell receptor (beta chain) was sequenced during a study of shared clonotypes between healthy human individuals. Study as a whole: A couple of female and a few male donors aged 18 to 49 were enrolled. CD8 memory received one plate per donor, CD8 naive two, CD4 memory three and CD4 naive three.

Measured with immunoSEQ multiplex PCR; TCRdb has only the in-frame clones, and not every one. The table lists some 2,500,000 clones, roughly 93% of them singletons. Germline V gives CDR1 MDHEN, CDR2 SYDVKM. CDR3 size: 14 residues. V was clipped by 5 bases and J by 1 base, with 9 bases between them. On this clone: The sample holds other DNA sequences that translate to the same CDR3.

This sequence originates from a man in his late teens or twenties in good health. Some clones in this sample may be carry-over from other donors' samples. The source material was naive CD4+ T cells from PBMCs. As for subset: CD45RA+ positively selected. This chain connects TRBV28 to TRBJ1-3; D not certain. For the CDR3, the DNA is TGTGCCAGCAGTCTATTTGGGTCTGGAAACACCATATATTTT. Translation: CASSLFGSGNTIYF.